Listed below are T cell receptor beta chains from one sample, sequenced in a study of T cells expressing NK-cell markers. TCRdb reprocessed the 5' RACE reads, with one entry per CDR3 protein and no DNA. Found here are about 180,000 distinct CDR3 sequences; the top ten clones hold roughly 18%. Sequenced: blood T cells: a sorted CD56 or NKG2C T cell subset, CD4+ or CD8+ T cells, or bulk PBMC T cells (not recorded which). The receptors stem from a woman between 18 and 70 years old in good health. The CDR3 runs from the conserved cysteine through the conserved F or W. Each record gives: J gene, clone size, V gene, CDR3 protein. The listing skips clone size in some rows; elsewhere it reads once, few, many or a size class.

J: TRBJ2-1; size: -; V: TRBV5-1; CDR3: CASTGEALAGLNEQFF
J: TRBJ2-7; size: -; V: TRBV5-1; CDR3: CASSSRLDRGVYEQYF
J: TRBJ1-6; size: -; V: TRBV6-1; CDR3: CASSQKNSPLHF
J: TRBJ2-1; size: -; V: TRBV6-5; CDR3: CASSYGGGHTYNEQFF
J: TRBJ2-1; size: -; V: TRBV2; CDR3: CASRETSSSSYNEQFF
J: TRBJ2-1; size: -; V: TRBV20-1; CDR3: CSASSGEGTWEQFF
J: TRBJ1-2; size: -; V: TRBV5-1; CDR3: CASSLEAGGLVDGYTF
J: TRBJ2-2; size: medium-sized; V: TRBV29-1; CDR3: CSVDAVNTGELFF
J: TRBJ1-1; size: -; V: TRBV2; CDR3: CASRRVTGGLTEAFF
J: TRBJ2-5; size: -; V: TRBV6-2/TRBV6-3; CDR3: CASSYNRETQYF
J: TRBJ2-1; size: -; V: TRBV27; CDR3: CASSLSRHDNEQFF
J: TRBJ2-5; size: -; V: TRBV7-7; CDR3: CASSLAPAVAETQYF
J: TRBJ2-1; size: large; V: TRBV10-2; CDR3: CASIPGLEQYNEQFF
J: TRBJ2-1; size: -; V: TRBV7-3; CDR3: CASSSRGSGRGNEQFF
J: TRBJ1-1; size: -; V: TRBV15; CDR3: CATSREDRVNTEAFF
J: TRBJ1-4; size: -; V: TRBV5-1; CDR3: CASSLGHTSGTPGGKLFF
J: TRBJ2-3; size: -; V: TRBV29-1; CDR3: CSVEDQVRLGVADTQYF
J: TRBJ2-7; size: -; V: TRBV10-3; CDR3: CAISDYREGYEQYF